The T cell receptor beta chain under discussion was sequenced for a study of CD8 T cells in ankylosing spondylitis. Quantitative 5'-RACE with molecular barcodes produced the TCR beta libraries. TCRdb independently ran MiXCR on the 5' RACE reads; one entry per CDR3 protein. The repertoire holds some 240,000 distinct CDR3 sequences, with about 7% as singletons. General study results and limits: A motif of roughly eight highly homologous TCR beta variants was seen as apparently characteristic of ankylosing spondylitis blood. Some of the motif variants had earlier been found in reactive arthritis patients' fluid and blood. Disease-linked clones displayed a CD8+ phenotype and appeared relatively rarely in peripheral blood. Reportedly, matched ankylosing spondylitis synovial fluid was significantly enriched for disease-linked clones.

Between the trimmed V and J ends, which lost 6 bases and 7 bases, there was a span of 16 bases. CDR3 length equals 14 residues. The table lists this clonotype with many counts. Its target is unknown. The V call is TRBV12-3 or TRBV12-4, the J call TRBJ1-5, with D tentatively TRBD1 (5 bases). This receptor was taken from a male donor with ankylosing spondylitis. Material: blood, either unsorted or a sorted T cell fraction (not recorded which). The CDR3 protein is CASSPGSSVQPQHF. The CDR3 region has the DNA TGTGCCAGCAGCCCAGGGAGTTCGGTGCAGCCCCAGCATTTT.